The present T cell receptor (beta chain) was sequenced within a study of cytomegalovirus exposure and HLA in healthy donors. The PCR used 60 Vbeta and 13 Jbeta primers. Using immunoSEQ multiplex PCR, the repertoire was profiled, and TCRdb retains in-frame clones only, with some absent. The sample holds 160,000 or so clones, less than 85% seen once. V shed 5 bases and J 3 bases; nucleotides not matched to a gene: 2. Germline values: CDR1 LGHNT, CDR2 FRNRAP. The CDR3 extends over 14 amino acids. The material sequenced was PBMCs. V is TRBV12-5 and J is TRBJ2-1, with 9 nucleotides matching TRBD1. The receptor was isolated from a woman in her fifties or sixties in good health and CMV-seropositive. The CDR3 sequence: CASGPGQGYNEQFF. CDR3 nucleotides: TGTGCTAGTGGTCCGGGACAGGGCTACAATGAGCAGTTCTTC.